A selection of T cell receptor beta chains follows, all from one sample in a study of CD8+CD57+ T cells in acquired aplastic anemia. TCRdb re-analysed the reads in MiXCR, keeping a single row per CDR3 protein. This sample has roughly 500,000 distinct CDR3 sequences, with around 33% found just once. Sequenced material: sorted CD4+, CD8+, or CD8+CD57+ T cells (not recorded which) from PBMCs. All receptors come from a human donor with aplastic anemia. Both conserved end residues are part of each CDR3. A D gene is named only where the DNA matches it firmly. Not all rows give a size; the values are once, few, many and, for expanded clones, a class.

DNA: TGTGCCAGCAGCTTAGGTAGAAGAGATACGCAGTATTTT
CDR3: CASSLGRRDTQYF
size: .
D: .
J: TRBJ2-3
V: TRBV11-2

DNA: TGTGCCAGCAGTGACTCGGCAGGGGGGAACCAAGAGACCCAGTACTTC
CDR3: CASSDSAGGNQETQYF
size: .
D: .
J: TRBJ2-5
V: TRBV6-4

DNA: TGTGCCACCCGTACTGTACAGGGGCGCCCAGATACGCAGTATTTT
CDR3: CATRTVQGRPDTQYF
size: .
D: TRBD1
J: TRBJ2-3
V: TRBV10-3

DNA: TGCACAGGGGGGGGGGGCAGCACTGAAGCTTTCTTT
CDR3: CTGGGGSTEAFF
size: many
D: TRBD1
J: TRBJ1-1
V: TRBV29-1

DNA: TGTGCCAGCAGGGGGGGGGGAAATCAGCCCCAGCATTTT
CDR3: CASRGGGNQPQHF
size: .
D: .
J: TRBJ1-5
V: TRBV6-1

DNA: TGTGCCAGCAGTTTAGGTTTGCTAGCGGGGACCGGGGAGCTGTTTTTT
CDR3: CASSLGLLAGTGELFF
size: .
D: TRBD2
J: TRBJ2-2
V: TRBV12-3/TRBV12-4

DNA: TGTGCCAGCAGCCTTTACTCGACAGGCTCCTACGAGCAGTACTTC
CDR3: CASSLYSTGSYEQYF
size: few
D: .
J: TRBJ2-7
V: TRBV7-2

DNA: TGCAGCGTGACAAGGACAGGGCGCTACGAGCAGTACTTC
CDR3: CSVTRTGRYEQYF
size: .
D: TRBD1
J: TRBJ2-7
V: TRBV29-1

DNA: TGTGCCAGCAGCCCAGGGAGACCGCCCTACGAGCAGTACTTC
CDR3: CASSPGRPPYEQYF
size: few
D: .
J: TRBJ2-7
V: TRBV7-3

DNA: TGTGCCAGTAGCGATCAGGGAGGGCGTAGCGAGCAGTACTTC
CDR3: CASSDQGGRSEQYF
size: many
D: TRBD2
J: TRBJ2-7
V: TRBV19

DNA: TGTGCCAGCAGTTACCGGGACGGGACCCAGTACTTC
CDR3: CASSYRDGTQYF
size: few
D: .
J: TRBJ2-5
V: TRBV6-5

DNA: TGTGCCACCAGCCGACTAGCGGGAGGTTACGAGCAGTACTTC
CDR3: CATSRLAGGYEQYF
size: .
D: TRBD2
J: TRBJ2-7
V: TRBV15

DNA: TGCGCCAGCAGTAGTGGCGGGATGGGGCAGCCCCAGCATTTT
CDR3: CASSSGGMGQPQHF
size: many
D: .
J: TRBJ1-5
V: TRBV10-1

DNA: TGTGCCACCAGTCAGGGTGATGTGGGACGGAACTATGGCTACACCTTC
CDR3: CATSQGDVGRNYGYTF
size: .
D: .
J: TRBJ1-2
V: TRBV24-1

DNA: TGTGCCAGCGGCCTGGGGCACGGTTCACCCCTCCACTTT
CDR3: CASGLGHGSPLHF
size: .
D: .
J: TRBJ1-6
V: TRBV6-1

DNA: TGCAGCGTTGGGGCAGACAATGAGCAGTTCTTC
CDR3: CSVGADNEQFF
size: few
D: .
J: TRBJ2-1
V: TRBV29-1

DNA: TGTGCCAGCACGGAATCAGTCAATCCAGCCAAAAACATTCAGTACTTC
CDR3: CASTESVNPAKNIQYF
size: .
D: .
J: TRBJ2-4
V: TRBV11-2

DNA: TGTGCCAGCAGCAGCGGGACTAGCGGGGGGGCCACAGATACGCAGTATTTT
CDR3: CASSSGTSGGATDTQYF
size: few
D: TRBD2
J: TRBJ2-3
V: TRBV11-2

DNA: TGTGCCTGGAGTACCGGGACAGGGGACGACGAGCAGTACTTC
CDR3: CAWSTGTGDDEQYF
size: .
D: TRBD1
J: TRBJ2-7
V: TRBV30

DNA: TGCGCCAGCAGCCAAGATAGTTCTTGGGGGAATGGCTACACCTTC
CDR3: CASSQDSSWGNGYTF
size: few
D: .
J: TRBJ1-2
V: TRBV4-3

DNA: TGCAGTGCTAGAAGAGGGGGACAGCCCCAGCATTTT
CDR3: CSARRGGQPQHF
size: .
D: .
J: TRBJ1-5
V: TRBV20-1

DNA: TGTGCCAGCAGTTACTCGGGGGAAGAGACCCAGTACTTC
CDR3: CASSYSGEETQYF
size: many
D: .
J: TRBJ2-5
V: TRBV6-6

DNA: TGCAGCGTTTTCCGGCCCGGCAGGATGAACACTGAAGCTTTCTTT
CDR3: CSVFRPGRMNTEAFF
size: .
D: .
J: TRBJ1-1
V: TRBV29-1

DNA: TGTGCCAGCAGCGTGGGAGTCTTATCGAACACCATATATTTT
CDR3: CASSVGVLSNTIYF
size: few
D: .
J: TRBJ1-3
V: TRBV9

DNA: TGTGCCAGCAGCTACCACGGGGGCGCGGGTGAAAAACTGTTTTTT
CDR3: CASSYHGGAGEKLFF
size: .
D: .
J: TRBJ1-4
V: TRBV7-8

DNA: TGTGCCAGCAGCTTAGGAGTTCCGACCGGGATGCAGTACTTC
CDR3: CASSLGVPTGMQYF
size: many
D: .
J: TRBJ2-7
V: TRBV7-9

DNA: TGTGCCAGCCGAAAATTGGGACAGGGGGCTTACGAGCAGTACTTC
CDR3: CASRKLGQGAYEQYF
size: many
D: TRBD1
J: TRBJ2-7
V: TRBV19

DNA: TGTGCCATCAGTGCACTGGGACAGGCGGATACGCAGTATTTT
CDR3: CAISALGQADTQYF
size: many
D: TRBD1
J: TRBJ2-3
V: TRBV10-3

DNA: TGTGCCAGCAGCTTCTCCGGGACTAGCGGGGGGGGACAGACCCAGTACTTC
CDR3: CASSFSGTSGGGQTQYF
size: few
D: TRBD2
J: TRBJ2-5
V: TRBV11-2

DNA: TGCAGCGTCGAAACCGGTCAGGACTGTGGCTACACCTTC
CDR3: CSVETGQDCGYTF
size: .
D: .
J: TRBJ1-2
V: TRBV29-1

DNA: TGTGCCAGTAGTCATATGCGGACAGCTAACTATGGCTACACCTTC
CDR3: CASSHMRTANYGYTF
size: many
D: .
J: TRBJ1-2
V: TRBV19

DNA: TGTGCCAGCAGTGACTCCCCGGACGCCGGATCACCCCTCCACTTT
CDR3: CASSDSPDAGSPLHF
size: many
D: .
J: TRBJ1-6
V: TRBV6-4

DNA: TGTGCCAGCTCACCCCCATTCCCAGGGTACGAGCAGTACTTC
CDR3: CASSPPFPGYEQYF
size: .
D: .
J: TRBJ2-7
V: TRBV19

DNA: TGTGCCAGCAGCAACAGGGGCCTTAACACCGGGGAGCTGTTTTTT
CDR3: CASSNRGLNTGELFF
size: few
D: TRBD1
J: TRBJ2-2
V: TRBV6-6

DNA: TGTGCCACCAGCCGCGGGGACAGCTATAATTCACCCCTCCACTTT
CDR3: CATSRGDSYNSPLHF
size: many
D: TRBD1
J: TRBJ1-6
V: TRBV15

DNA: TGTGCCAGCCGAACCACAGATACGCAGTATTTT
CDR3: CASRTTDTQYF
size: .
D: .
J: TRBJ2-3
V: TRBV2

DNA: TGTGCCATCAGCGACCCAGGGGCCAATCAGCCCCAGCATTTT
CDR3: CAISDPGANQPQHF
size: .
D: .
J: TRBJ1-5
V: TRBV10-3

DNA: TGTGCCAGCAGTTCATCGTCCGGGCCGCTTCGTGGGCAGTACTTC
CDR3: CASSSSSGPLRGQYF
size: few
D: .
J: TRBJ2-7
V: TRBV6-2/TRBV6-3

DNA: TGTGCCAGCAGTGAGGACAGGCGCCTTTACGAGCAGTACTTC
CDR3: CASSEDRRLYEQYF
size: .
D: TRBD1
J: TRBJ2-7
V: TRBV6-1

DNA: TGTGCCAGCAGCCAAGATTTTACAGATACGCAGTATTTT
CDR3: CASSQDFTDTQYF
size: few
D: .
J: TRBJ2-3
V: TRBV3-1

DNA: TGTGCCAGCAGTGACCCAGACAGTTTTCGGTCACCCCTCCACTTT
CDR3: CASSDPDSFRSPLHF
size: many
D: .
J: TRBJ1-6
V: TRBV6-1

DNA: TGTGCCACCAGTGATGTCCGGGACAGGGACACAACCGGGGAGCTGTTTTTT
CDR3: CATSDVRDRDTTGELFF
size: .
D: TRBD1
J: TRBJ2-2
V: TRBV24-1

DNA: TGTGCCAGCAGTAAACTAGGAGGGGATGGCTACACCTTC
CDR3: CASSKLGGDGYTF
size: .
D: .
J: TRBJ1-2
V: TRBV2

DNA: TGCGCCAGCAGCTTGGGGGGAGGCGATGAAAAACTGTTTTTT
CDR3: CASSLGGGDEKLFF
size: .
D: .
J: TRBJ1-4
V: TRBV5-1

DNA: TGTGCCAGCAGCAACAGGAATTATGGCTACACCTTC
CDR3: CASSNRNYGYTF
size: few
D: .
J: TRBJ1-2
V: TRBV6-1

DNA: TGTGCCAGTAGTGGCTCTGGAAACACCATATATTTT
CDR3: CASSGSGNTIYF
size: many
D: .
J: TRBJ1-3
V: TRBV19

DNA: TGTGCCTGGAGTGAAATTGGTCGCGGAGGCAATCAGCCCCAGCATTTT
CDR3: CAWSEIGRGGNQPQHF
size: .
D: .
J: TRBJ1-5
V: TRBV19